The source of this T cell receptor (beta chain) is a study of blood T cells in healthy people across ages. A second PCR, run for roughly 7 to 11 cycles, used a sample-barcoded 5' primer plus a J-beta primer mix. TCRdb passed the 5' RACE reads through MiXCR, listing each CDR3 protein once. The repertoire consists of approximately 780,000 distinct CDR3 sequences, with more than 25% occurring once and the leading ten covering 3%. There are 14 residues in the CDR3. CDR1 SGHTA and CDR2 FQGNSA come from the germline V gene. A further study also used this sample, focusing on T cells of mothers and their children.

The clonotype comes from a boy between 5 and 17 years old in good health. Sequencing was carried out using blood. The V gene is TRBV7-2, the J gene TRBJ2-1; D is ambiguous. The end of the DNA aligns better with TRBJ2-5, so the J call may be wrong. The CDR3 reads CASGKRVGGETQYF. DNA for the CDR3: TGTGCCAGTGGTAAAAGGGTTGGCGGAGAGACCCAGTACTTC.